These T cell receptor beta chains were read from a single sample in a study of T cells in Graves' hyperthyroidism and ophthalmopathy. TCRdb recomputed calls from the multiplex PCR reads with MiXCR, one row per CDR3 protein. The sample lists some 600,000 distinct CDR3 sequences, approximately 15% occurring once. Sequenced input: blood. These receptors were taken from a woman in her 30s with Graves' hyperthyroidism that later progressed to Graves' ophthalmopathy. Each CDR3 is given with its conserved first and last residue. Each record gives: J gene, D gene, clone size, V gene, CDR3 protein, CDR3 DNA. A D gene is named only where the DNA matches it firmly. Some rows have no size entry. The others give once, few or many, or a class for an expanded clone.

J: TRBJ1-2; D: -; size: many; V: TRBV12-3/TRBV12-4; CDR3: CASTRGAGWTNYGYTF; DNA: TGTGCCAGCACCCGGGGGGCTGGGTGGACTAACTATGGCTACACCTTC
J: TRBJ2-5; D: -; size: -; V: TRBV29-1; CDR3: CSVEERGRGTQYF; DNA: TGCAGCGTTGAAGAGAGAGGTCGGGGGACCCAGTACTTC
J: TRBJ1-2; D: -; size: many; V: TRBV28; CDR3: CASSLIPATYGYTF; DNA: TGTGCCAGCAGTTTAATTCCAGCCACCTATGGCTACACCTTC
J: TRBJ1-2; D: TRBD1; size: many; V: TRBV20-1; CDR3: CSASHGQEEDHGYTF; DNA: TGCAGTGCTTCCCATGGACAGGAAGAGGATCATGGCTACACCTTC
J: TRBJ1-2; D: -; size: -; V: TRBV6-5; CDR3: CASSYRDGYGRPSTF; DNA: TGTGCCAGCAGTTATCGAGATGGATACGGGCGGCCCTCCACCTTC
J: TRBJ2-7; D: -; size: -; V: TRBV28; CDR3: CASTNREGGLGAYEQYF; DNA: TGTGCCAGCACCAACAGAGAGGGGGGTTTAGGGGCCTACGAGCAGTACTTC
J: TRBJ1-5; D: -; size: many; V: TRBV30; CDR3: CAWSVRQAILFNQPQHF; DNA: TGTGCCTGGAGTGTAAGGCAGGCCATCCTCTTCAATCAGCCCCAGCATTTT
J: TRBJ2-1; D: -; size: many; V: TRBV19; CDR3: CASSMAGSSYNEQFF; DNA: TGTGCCAGTAGTATGGCGGGGAGCTCCTACAATGAGCAGTTCTTC
J: TRBJ1-2; D: -; size: few; V: TRBV5-1; CDR3: CASSFGSSYGYTF; DNA: TGCGCCAGCAGCTTCGGTTCCTCCTATGGCTACACCTTC
J: TRBJ2-7; D: TRBD1; size: few; V: TRBV20-1; CDR3: CSAKTGVYEQYF; DNA: TGCAGTGCCAAGACAGGGGTGTACGAGCAGTACTTC
J: TRBJ1-5; D: -; size: many; V: TRBV24-1; CDR3: CATSDPGYGNQPQHF; DNA: TGTGCCACCAGTGATCCAGGGTACGGCAATCAGCCCCAGCATTTT
J: TRBJ2-6; D: TRBD1; size: many; V: TRBV4-1; CDR3: CASSSAGTAGANVLTF; DNA: TGCGCCAGCAGCTCCGCCGGGACAGCTGGGGCCAACGTCCTGACTTTC
J: TRBJ1-3; D: -; size: few; V: TRBV6-2/TRBV6-3; CDR3: CASSPSERRNTIYF; DNA: TGTGCCAGCAGTCCCAGTGAACGTCGAAACACCATATATTTT
J: TRBJ1-6; D: TRBD1; size: -; V: TRBV5-6; CDR3: CASTVRRTGSSYNSPLHF; DNA: TGTGCCAGCACCGTCAGAAGGACAGGCAGCTCCTATAATTCACCCCTCCACTTT
J: TRBJ1-1; D: -; size: -; V: TRBV20-1; CDR3: CSALASGPKAEAFF; DNA: TGCAGTGCGCTCGCCTCGGGGCCTAAGGCTGAAGCTTTCTTT
J: TRBJ1-1; D: -; size: many; V: TRBV2; CDR3: CASSLIGLEAFF; DNA: TGTGCCAGCAGCTTGATTGGCTTGGAAGCTTTCTTT
J: TRBJ2-3; D: -; size: few; V: TRBV5-1; CDR3: CASRQGLTQYF; DNA: TGCGCCAGCAGACAAGGACTAACGCAGTATTTT
J: TRBJ2-5; D: -; size: few; V: TRBV11-2; CDR3: CASSPNGETHYF; DNA: TGTGCCAGCAGCCCCAATGGAGAGACCCACTACTTC
J: TRBJ2-5; D: -; size: many; V: TRBV28; CDR3: CASSPRTTETQYF; DNA: TGTGCCAGCAGTCCCCGGACCACGGAGACCCAGTACTTC
J: TRBJ2-7; D: TRBD2; size: -; V: TRBV7-9; CDR3: CASSLGGAGEGSEQYF; DNA: TGTGCCAGCAGCTTAGGGGGAGCGGGAGAGGGGTCCGAGCAGTACTTC
J: TRBJ1-6; D: -; size: few; V: TRBV15; CDR3: CATSRQEDSPLHF; DNA: TGTGCCACCAGCAGACAGGAGGATTCACCCCTCCACTTT
J: TRBJ2-7; D: -; size: many; V: TRBV28; CDR3: CASSPLGGDGYEQYF; DNA: TGTGCCAGCAGTCCCCTGGGAGGAGACGGTTACGAGCAGTACTTC
J: TRBJ2-2; D: -; size: many; V: TRBV6-2/TRBV6-3; CDR3: CASSSSPSGGELFF; DNA: TGTGCCAGCAGTTCTTCACCCTCGGGCGGGGAGCTGTTTTTT
J: TRBJ2-7; D: TRBD2; size: -; V: TRBV25-1; CDR3: CASSEMSGRARDEQYF; DNA: TGTGCCAGCAGTGAAATGAGCGGGAGGGCCAGAGACGAGCAGTACTTC
J: TRBJ2-7; D: TRBD2; size: many; V: TRBV11-2; CDR3: CASSFAGGGAYEQYF; DNA: TGTGCCAGCAGCTTTGCGGGAGGGGGAGCCTACGAGCAGTACTTC
J: TRBJ2-2; D: -; size: -; V: TRBV3-1; CDR3: CASSQEPSGAPGSCFF; DNA: -
J: TRBJ2-1; D: TRBD2; size: -; V: TRBV5-1; CDR3: CASSLFERDYNEQFF; DNA: TGCGCCAGCAGCTTGTTTGAGCGGGACTACAATGAGCAGTTCTTC
J: TRBJ2-7; D: -; size: many; V: TRBV7-9; CDR3: CASSLRGAVYEQYF; DNA: TGTGCCAGCAGCTTACGGGGGGCCGTCTACGAGCAGTACTTC
J: TRBJ2-7; D: TRBD1; size: many; V: TRBV2; CDR3: CASGRDRGDEQYF; DNA: TGTGCCAGCGGGAGGGACAGGGGCGACGAGCAGTACTTC
J: TRBJ2-7; D: -; size: many; V: TRBV7-2; CDR3: CASSLGILRYEQYF; DNA: TGTGCCAGCAGCCTCGGGATTCTACGGTACGAGCAGTACTTC
J: TRBJ2-2; D: -; size: many; V: TRBV6-2/TRBV6-3; CDR3: CASTSIRRYTGELFF; DNA: TGTGCCAGCACTTCCATTCGAAGATACACCGGGGAGCTGTTTTTT
J: TRBJ1-2; D: TRBD1; size: many; V: TRBV24-1; CDR3: CATSGPGQEDGYTF; DNA: TGTGCCACCAGTGGCCCGGGACAGGAAGATGGCTACACCTTC
J: TRBJ2-5; D: -; size: many; V: TRBV30; CDR3: CAWSVGANPYF; DNA: TGTGCCTGGAGTGTTGGCGCCAACCCGTACTTC
J: TRBJ2-7; D: -; size: -; V: TRBV19; CDR3: CASSRIRDGRYEQYF; DNA: TGTGCCAGTAGTAGGATTAGGGACGGCCGCTACGAGCAGTACTTC
J: TRBJ2-5; D: -; size: many; V: TRBV24-1; CDR3: CATSSPFVGRGIQETQYF; DNA: TGTGCCACCAGTTCTCCTTTCGTTGGTCGCGGGATCCAAGAGACCCAGTACTTC
J: TRBJ2-2; D: -; size: -; V: TRBV9; CDR3: CASRGTLLGELFF; DNA: TGTGCCAGCCGGGGAACGCTCCTAGGGGAGCTGTTTTTT
J: TRBJ1-3; D: -; size: -; V: TRBV15; CDR3: CATSSELMLGLGNTIYF; DNA: TGTGCCACCAGCAGTGAACTAATGTTGGGGCTCGGAAACACCATATATTTT
J: TRBJ1-2; D: -; size: many; V: TRBV6-1; CDR3: CASTKGQGLDGYTF; DNA: TGTGCCAGCACCAAGGGTCAAGGGCTTGATGGCTACACCTTC
J: TRBJ2-3; D: TRBD2; size: -; V: TRBV7-8; CDR3: CASSLGLAGNFTDTQYF; DNA: TGTGCCAGCAGCTTGGGGCTAGCGGGCAACTTCACAGATACGCAGTATTTT
J: TRBJ2-3; D: TRBD2; size: many; V: TRBV20-1; CDR3: CSAHGLAGTDTQYF; DNA: TGCAGTGCCCACGGACTAGCGGGCACAGATACGCAGTATTTT
J: TRBJ2-1; D: -; size: -; V: TRBV9; CDR3: CASSLKRGSSYNEQFF; DNA: TGTGCCAGCAGCCTGAAGAGGGGTAGCTCCTACAATGAGCAGTTCTTC